These 21 T cell receptor beta chains were all obtained from the same sample, sequenced in a study of blood T cells in healthy people across ages. A second PCR, run for roughly 7 to 11 cycles, used a sample-barcoded 5' primer plus a J-beta primer mix. TCRdb analysed the 5' RACE reads with MiXCR anew, one entry per CDR3 protein. The profile shows more than 750,000 distinct CDR3 sequences, 25% to 35% of them singletons. This sample was shared with a second study, whose subject was T cells of mothers and their children.

Input material: blood. The receptor set was obtained from a woman aged 40-49 years in good health.

The gene calls are TRBV7-9 and TRBJ1-1; D uncertain. The V gene's germline CDR1 is SEHNR and CDR2 FQNEAQ (reference sequence). The CDR3 is 16 residues long. Trimming pared 4 bases from V and 1 base from J, leaving 16 bases between. CDR3 coding DNA: TGTGCCAGCAGCTCATTAGTCTGGAGCCAGAACACTGAAGCTTTCTTT. It codes for CASSSLVWSQNTEAFF.

Turning to this clonotype: Being one base from a much bigger clone, this may be a read error. This chain joins TRBV29-1 and TRBJ1-2; D is unresolved. Germline lookup yields CDR1 SQVTM and CDR2 ANQGSEA. The CDR3 sequence is 14 residues long. The V end lost 4 bases, the J end lost 2 bases, and 14 bases lay between the germline ends. CDR3 in amino acids: CSVGRGAANYGYTF. CDR3 in DNA: TGCAGCGTTGGACGGGGTGCAGCCAACTATGGCTACACCTTC.

This clonotype was seen ten or more times. The genes are TRBV7-9 and TRBJ2-5; D unclear. V was pared by 5 bases and J by 0 bases, with 7 bases between. The CDR3 extends over 13 amino acids. CDR1 and CDR2 (germline): SEHNR, FQNEAQ (reference sequence). For the CDR3, the DNA is TGTGCCAGCAGCCCAGGACACCAAGAGACCCAGTACTTC. This encodes CASSPGHQETQYF.

V is TRBV6-6 and J is TRBJ1-2; 7 bases fit TRBD1. Unmatched junction bases numbered 11, after V lost 6 bases and J lost 4 bases. The germline V gene has CDR1 MNHNY and CDR2 SVGAGI (reference sequence). The CDR3 totals 15 residues. CDR3 bases: TGTGCCAGCAGCGACAGGGCCGAATCTGGCTATGGCTACACCTTC. Translation: CASSDRAESGYGYTF.

This clonotype was recorded a few times. For the CDR3, the DNA is TGTGCCAGCAGCAAAGGCGGACCATCTGGGTATAATTCACCCCTCCACTTT. Amino acid sequence: CASSKGGPSGYNSPLHF. The gene calls are TRBV21-1 and TRBJ1-6. TRBV21-1 is a listed pseudogene. The CDR3 runs 17 residues.

Concerning this clonotype itself: Likely a read error: the CDR3 ends without its conserved phenylalanine or tryptophan. The DNA is left out, because the CDR3 cannot be placed on it with certainty; the CDR3 is given as TCRdb lists it. V usage is TRBV7-2 and J usage is TRBJ2-1; no DNA check was done on the table's D call, TRBD1. 14 amino acids form the CDR3, both terminal residues included. The germline gives CDR1 SGHTA, CDR2 FQGNSA. The CDR3 sequence: CASSAGTAQNEQFS.

The table lists this clonotype with many counts. V and J are TRBV2 and TRBJ1-2; no clear D. Germline V CDR1 and CDR2: SNHLY, FYNNEI. Between the trimmed V and J ends, which lost 7 bases and 4 bases, there was a span of 13 bases. CDR3 length: 13 amino acids. This chain's CDR3 is CASKGYFFYGYTF. CDR3 nucleotides: TGTGCCAGCAAAGGATACTTTTTCTATGGCTACACCTTC.

This chain uses TRBV7-2 with TRBJ1-1; D is perhaps TRBD1 (5 bases). The germline gives CDR1 SGHTA, CDR2 FQGNSA. The CDR3 spans 13 residues. The V and J ends lost 2 bases and 5 bases respectively, with 9 bases between them. This CDR3 is CASSLKRQTEAFF. As DNA, the CDR3 is TGTGCCAGCAGCTTAAAACGACAGACTGAAGCTTTCTTT.

The J gene is TRBJ2-7, the V gene TRBV7-2, with 7 bases lining up with TRBD2. The CDR3 runs 16 residues. Germline assignment: CDR1 SGHTA and CDR2 FQGNSA. The ends lost 1 base at V and 1 base at J; junction bases unmatched: 7. As DNA, the CDR3 is TGTGCCAGCAGCTTAGTAAGCGGGGACCCTTCCTACGAGCAGTACTTC. Its protein product is CASSLVSGDPSYEQYF.

The V gene is TRBV20-1, the J gene TRBJ1-1; 7 positions match TRBD1. This CDR3 contains 15 residues. Germline assignment: CDR1 DFQATT and CDR2 SNEGSKA (reference sequence). Trimming removed 1 base from V and 4 bases from J; junction bases left unmatched: 9. The CDR3 DNA sequence: TGCAGTGCTAGAGCCGAAGACAGGGCCCTCACTGAAGCTTTCTTT. Translation gives CSARAEDRALTEAFF.

This clonotype was picked up many times. This chain connects TRBV10-3 to TRBJ2-5; D is undetermined. CDR3 size: 15 residues. Germline lookup yields CDR1 ENHRY and CDR2 SYGVKD. Trimming stripped 10 bases from V and 1 base from J, with 19 bases between. CDR3 loop: CATSQLHGVQETQYF. CDR3 bases: TGTGCCACCTCACAACTTCATGGGGTCCAAGAGACCCAGTACTTC.

At least ten counts were recorded for this clonotype. This chain joins TRBV7-2 and TRBJ2-3, with 11 bases aligning to TRBD2. Germline V gives CDR1 SGHTA, CDR2 FQGNSA. J lost 4 bases, V lost 6 bases, and 6 bases had no gene match. This CDR3 is built from 15 residues. The DNA of the CDR3 is TGTGCCAGCAGAAAACTAGCGGGGGCATCAGATACGCAGTATTTT. It specifies CASRKLAGASDTQYF.

This clonotype appeared a few times. J is TRBJ2-7 and V is TRBV3-1; 9 bases align to TRBD1. In germline, CDR1 is LGHDT, CDR2 YNNKEL (reference sequence). Unmatched junction bases numbered 7, after V lost 4 bases and J lost 6 bases. This CDR3 has 14 amino acids. CDR3 in amino acids: CASSRGQGSAEQYF. The DNA for the CDR3 is TGTGCCAGCAGCCGTGGACAGGGGTCGGCCGAGCAGTACTTC.

With respect to this clonotype: Since a much larger clone is just one base distant, this may be a read error. The chain carries TRBV6-5 and TRBJ1-2, with D unclear. The CDR3 length is 12 residues. Germline CDR1 MNHEY, CDR2 SVGAGI. CDR3 sequence (DNA): TGTGTCAGCAGCGACTCCCTCTATGGCTACACCTTC. Its translation is CVSSDSLYGYTF.

V and J are TRBV12-3 or TRBV12-4 and TRBJ1-5; D is unresolved. This CDR3 has 13 residues. V was clipped by 5 bases and J by 4 bases, with 9 bases between them. The CDR3 sequence is CASSLQTNQPQHF. CDR3 bases: TGTGCCAGCAGTCTTCAGACGAATCAGCCCCAGCATTTT.

J is TRBJ2-5 and V is TRBV5-1, with a possible D match to TRBD2 (5 bases). The CDR3 spans 20 residues. Trimming took off 4 bases at V and 1 base at J, with 29 bases between the two ends. Germline V gene data show CDR1 as SGHRS and CDR2 as YFSETQ. Here the CDR3 DNA reads TGCGCCAGCAGCCATGAAGCCCGGTTAGGAGGTGGCCCCTTCCAAGAGACCCAGTACTTC. Its protein product is CASSHEARLGGGPFQETQYF.

The chain employs TRBV25-1 and TRBJ2-3; TRBD1 matches 7 bases. The V gene end was trimmed by 6 bases and the J gene end by 3 bases; junction bases not matched to a gene: 15. The CDR3 is 17 amino acids. Germline CDR1 MGHDK, CDR2 SYGVNS. CDR3 residues: CASRGLDRVFETDTQYF. In DNA form, the CDR3 reads TGTGCCAGCAGGGGGTTAGACAGGGTCTTTGAAACAGATACGCAGTATTTT.

V and J are TRBV7-2 and TRBJ1-3, with D perhaps TRBD1 (6 bases). V was clipped by 5 bases and J by 0 bases, with 14 bases between them. From germline, CDR1 is SGHTA and CDR2 FQGNSA. The CDR3 is made up of 16 amino acids. CDR3 in amino acids: CASSPRGGFSGNTIYF. For the CDR3, the DNA is TGTGCCAGCAGCCCCCGCGGGGGCTTCTCTGGAAACACCATATATTTT.

At least ten counts were recorded for this clonotype. The chain uses TRBV29-1 and TRBJ1-2, with D possibly matching TRBD1 (5 bases). Germline CDR1 SQVTM, CDR2 ANQGSEA. The CDR3 is made up of 13 amino acids. V lost 5 bases to trimming and J lost 4 bases, with 14 bases between them. CDR3 nucleotide sequence: TGCAGCGTTTCTAGGGGCGAAGGCTATGGCTACACCTTC. Its protein is CSVSRGEGYGYTF. Complete variable domain (other parts from reference TRBV29-1 and TRBJ1-2): SAVISQKPSRDICQRGTSLTIQCQVDSQVTMMFWYRQQPGQSLTLIATANQGSEATYESGFVIDKFPISRPNLTFSTLTVSNMSPEDSSIYLCSVSRGEGYGYTFGSGTRLTVV.

This chain's CDR3 is CSAQRGTVNTEAFF. The CDR3 DNA reads as TGCAGCGCCCAAAGGGGGACGGTGAACACTGAAGCTTTCTTT. The V gene is TRBV29-1, the J gene TRBJ1-1; D possibly corresponds to TRBD1 (6 bases). V lost 7 bases, J lost 0 bases, and 15 bases lay in between. CDR1 is SQVTM and CDR2 is ANQGSEA in the germline V gene. The CDR3 runs to 14 residues.

This clonotype showed up many times. CDR3 DNA: TGTGCCAGCAGCCCCCACCTGGGGGGCCGGAGCGATGAGCAGTTCTTC. This encodes CASSPHLGGRSDEQFF. This chain connects TRBV7-2 to TRBJ2-1; either TRBD1 or TRBD2 may fit D (6 bases each). Trimming left V 5 bases short and J 8 bases short, with 22 bases between. The germline V gene encodes CDR1 SGHTA and CDR2 FQGNSA. The CDR3 totals 16 residues. The complete variable domain, with remaining parts taken from reference TRBV7-2 and TRBJ2-1, reads GAGVSQSPSNKVTEKGKDVELRCDPISGHTALYWYRQSLGQGLEFLIYFQGNSAPDKSGLPSDRFSAERTGGSVSTLTIQRTQQEDSAVYLCASSPHLGGRSDEQFFGPGTRLTVL.